Following are 2 T cell receptor beta chains from one sample sequenced in a study of blood T cell repertoires in COVID-19. The method was immunoSEQ multiplex PCR; TCRdb's version includes in-frame clones alone and lacks a portion of them. The sample records roughly 130,000 clones, 80% to 90% being singletons. Material: PBMCs or T cells enriched from blood (not recorded which). These receptors were taken from a woman aged 50 to 65 with acute COVID-19.

The V gene is TRBV6-5, the J gene TRBJ2-7; possible D gene TRBD1, 5 bases. V dropped 7 bases and J dropped 4 bases, with 8 bases sitting between them. The CDR3 runs 11 residues. CDR1 is MNHEY, CDR2 SVGAGI, per germline. The chain's CDR3 is CASMGLYEQYF. The CDR3 DNA reads TGTGCCAGCATGGGGCTTTACGAGCAGTACTTC.

V and J are TRBV6-6 and TRBJ1-1; 9 nucleotides align to TRBD1. The CDR3 spans 20 residues. Per germline, CDR1 MNHNY and CDR2 SVGAGI (reference sequence). J gave up 3 bases and V 5 bases, and 22 bases lay outside the gene matches. The CDR3 sequence is CASSPRAGVTGGVRDTEAFF. The DNA of the CDR3 is TGTGCCAGCAGTCCAAGGGCCGGGGTGACAGGGGGTGTCAGGGACACTGAAGCTTTCTTT.